This record concerns one T cell receptor beta chain sequence. This clonotype has a single count. The antigen this receptor binds is unknown. Base qualities are missing; no much larger clone stands one base away. On its own, one read is weak support. RNA was extracted using the RNeasy kit, and about 0.5 to 1 ug of the RNA was reverse transcribed with random hexamers. TCR beta CDR3 regions were amplified with the immunoSEQ multiplex PCR assay covering 54 Vbeta and 13 Jbeta segments. PCR amplification bias was corrected using a synthetic template baseline for primer optimization and computational correction. The study's processing was this. Reads were annotated to V, D and J genes per IMGT and analyzed with immunoSEQ Analyzer, keeping only productive sequences. To calculate clonality, Shannon entropy was normalized by log2 of the number of productive unique sequences and then subtracted from one. For each patient and control, public and private clones were evaluated within the 100 most prevalent clones. Clones were defined as Susac-specific when absent from the healthy and MS cohorts, from over a thousand published viral clones and from other ImmuneACCESS disease sequences. The public reads were reprocessed in TCRdb via fastp at Q25 and MiXCR, keeping in-frame beta chains. Entries that share a CDR3 protein sequence are merged under the most common genes and DNA. TCRdb, not the authors, supplied the V and J calls. This sample holds about 180,000 distinct CDR3 sequences; approximately 95% were observed only once. The ten largest clones take up 0.15% to 0.2% of the sample.

The data belong to a study of CD8 T cells in Susac syndrome (dated by TCRdb to the late 2010s). For the study in its entirety: The study used repertoire sequencing to test whether antigen drove CD8+ T cell activation and differentiation in Susac syndrome. The clonality of the CD8+ T cell repertoire was compared across approximately twelve healthy donors, around 14 Susac syndrome patients and around 16 multiple sclerosis patients.

What the study reported, not specific to this receptor: The TCR sequencing and HLA analysis was acknowledged to have included a relatively small number of individuals.

Inclusive of the bounding cysteine and phenylalanine, the CDR3 is 16 residues long. Of the read, only the CDR3 DNA is kept; its 48 bases are in frame from base 1. The CDR1 and CDR2 encoded by the germline V gene (reference sequence) are DFQATT and SNEGSKA. V sheds 0 bases and J sheds 8 bases, leaving 20 bases between their ends. Peripheral blood CD8+ and CD4+ T cells from healthy donors, Susac syndrome patients and multiple sclerosis patients were profiled by high-throughput TCR beta sequencing. The multiple sclerosis controls were treatment-naive patients whose relapsing-remitting disease, either stable or active, fulfilled the revised McDonald criteria. Bulk CD8+ and CD4+ T cells were purified magnetically by negative isolation, whereas CD8+ TEMRA cells were enriched by FACS. Blood was drawn into EDTA tubes, processed within 24 hours, and PBMCs were isolated by density gradient centrifugation. PBMCs intended for TCR sequencing were frozen in liquid nitrogen and were later thawed in a 37 degrees C water bath. A purity of at least 90% was achieved for sorted or isolated CD4+, CD8+ and CD8+ TEMRA cells.

This sequence uses TRBV20-1 and TRBJ2-1, with no confidently assigned D gene. Sequences were obtained from CD8+ T cells from PBMCs. This sequence originates from a human donor with multiple sclerosis. The CDR3 reads as follows: CSARDSKQARIDEQFF. The nucleotide sequence reads TGCAGTGCTAGAGATAGTAAACAAGCCCGAATCGATGAGCAGTTCTTC.